The clone carrying this TCR beta chain was found a few times. Its cognate antigen is unknown. 5'RACE with constant-segment primers yielded barcoded, UMI-tagged TCR alpha and TCR beta cDNA libraries. TCRdb reprocessed the 5' RACE reads via MiXCR and lists one record per CDR3 protein. The sample contains fewer than 450,000 distinct CDR3 sequences, 20% to 25% of which appear only once. The sample comes from a study of T-cell memory formation after mild COVID-19. Germline trimming cut 3 bases from V and 5 bases from J; bases unmatched to any gene: 14. CDR3 length equals 17 residues. The study's findings and limits: Some responding clones appeared in pre-infection memory, suggesting cross-reactive memory joined. Clones that shrank (day 15 to 85) were balanced CD4/CD8, whereas later expanders leaned CD4+. Chiefly within CM and EM were the contracting CD4+ clones; CD8+ ones were within EMRA.

The specimen was PBMCs or a T cell subset sorted from them (not recorded which). This clonotype originated in an adult woman who had mild COVID-19 (a few samples of this study predate the infection). Cell type and time point are not known. V is TRBV12-3 or TRBV12-4 and J is TRBJ1-1; 8 positions match TRBD1. CDR3 DNA: TGTGCCAGCAGTTTCTCTCCAGGGGGCTTGAGCGGGACTGAAGCTTTCTTT. The encoded protein is CASSFSPGGLSGTEAFF.